Detailed here is one T cell receptor (beta chain). The sample belongs to a study of blood T cell repertoires in COVID-19. Everyone who took part was roughly 18 to 89 years old, and they came from about two dozen US areas. Participant-reported clinical history was the basis for cohort assignment. Two consecutive negative NP/OP PCR tests, clearance, or resolved symptoms defined Cohort 3 recovery. Assay used: immunoSEQ multiplex PCR; TCRdb lists only in-frame clones, some missing. The table shows hundreds of thousands of clones, with around 89% occurring only once. Trimming at V came to 2 bases and at J to 3 bases, leaving 16 bases not matched to a gene. The CDR3 runs 20 residues. The germline V gene encodes CDR1 SGHTA and CDR2 FQGTGA.

The clonotype originates from a woman aged 40-49 years who had recovered from COVID-19. The chain employs TRBV7-3 and TRBJ2-3; 11 positions match TRBD2. Sequencing was carried out using PBMCs or T cells enriched from blood (not recorded which). CDR3 nucleotide sequence: TGTGCCAGCAGCTTAGTAGTGGGTCCTAGCGGGAGGCCTTCTACAGATACGCAGTATTTT. Amino acid sequence: CASSLVVGPSGRPSTDTQYF.